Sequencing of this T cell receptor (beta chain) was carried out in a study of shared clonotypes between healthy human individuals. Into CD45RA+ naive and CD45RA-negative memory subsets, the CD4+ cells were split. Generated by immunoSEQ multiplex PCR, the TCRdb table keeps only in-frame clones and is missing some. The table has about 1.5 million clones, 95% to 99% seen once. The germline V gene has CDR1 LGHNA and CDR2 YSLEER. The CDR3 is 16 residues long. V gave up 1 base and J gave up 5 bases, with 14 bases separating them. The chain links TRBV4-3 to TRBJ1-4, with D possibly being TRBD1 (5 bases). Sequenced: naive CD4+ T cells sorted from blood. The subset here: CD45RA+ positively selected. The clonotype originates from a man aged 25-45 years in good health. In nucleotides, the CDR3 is TGCGCCAGCAGCCAAGCCCCGCAGTGGGGGAATGAAAAACTGTTTTTT. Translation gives CASSQAPQWGNEKLFF.